The 14 T cell receptor beta chains presented below share a single source sample, sequenced in a study of shared clonotypes between healthy human individuals. The protocol was immunoSEQ multiplex PCR, while the TCRdb copy is restricted to in-frame clones and leaves out a portion. The data show over 950,000 clones, with approximately 75% seen just once and approximately 0.95% held by the top ten. The specimen sequenced was memory CD4+ T cells from PBMCs. Subset noted: CD45RA-negative fraction. The receptors here all came from a man between 18 and 29 years old in good health. Some clones in this sample may be carry-over from other donors' samples.

As to this clone: Additional DNA sequences in this sample encode the identical CDR3. The chain employs TRBV7-6 and TRBJ2-5; TRBD2 matches 7 bases. CDR1 SGHVS and CDR2 FNYEAQ come from the germline V gene. The CDR3 has 13 amino acids. Germline trimming cut 3 bases from V and 5 bases from J; bases unmatched to any gene: 3. The DNA of the CDR3 is TGTGCCAGCAGCTTGGGGCGGGGGGAGACCCAGTACTTC. Its translation: CASSLGRGETQYF. The variable domain in full, with the rest retrieved from reference TRBV7-6 and TRBJ2-5, is GAGVSQSPRYKVTKRGQDVALRCDPISGHVSLYWYRQALGQGPEFLTYFNYEAQQDKSGLPNDRFSAERPEGSISTLTIQRTEQRDSAMYRCASSLGRGETQYFGPGTRLLVL.

This sequence joins TRBV7-3 and TRBJ2-5; D is possibly TRBD1 (6 bases). Germline V gene data show CDR1 as SGHTA and CDR2 as FQGTGA. With 7 bases removed from V and 4 bases from J, the gap between germline ends came to 13 bases. This CDR3 region has 13 residues. CDR3 nucleotide sequence: TGTGCCAGCACCAAGGGGGTCGGAGAGACCCAGTACTTC. It encodes CASTKGVGETQYF.

This clone was recorded once. The chain is built from TRBV2 and TRBJ1-1; possible D gene TRBD1, 5 bases. Looked up from germline, CDR1 is SNHLY and CDR2 is FYNNEI. Trimming left V 8 bases short and J 4 bases short, with 14 bases between. The CDR3 runs 13 residues. In DNA, the CDR3 is TGTGCCAGCTCGAGGCAGGGAACCACTGAAGCTTTCTTT. This translates into CASSRQGTTEAFF.

CDR3 in DNA: TGTGCCAGCAGTTTAGAGTACTGGGCAGATACGCAGTATTTT. This gives the protein CASSLEYWADTQYF. V gene TRBV28 combines with J gene TRBJ2-3; D remains ambiguous. Germline-derived CDR1 and CDR2 are MDHEN and SYDVKM. This CDR3 is built from 14 residues. The V end lost 2 bases, the J end lost 4 bases, and 10 bases lay between the germline ends.

The chain combines TRBV5-1 with TRBJ2-5; TRBD1 matches 7 bases. The CDR3 spans 15 residues. V trimming: 3 bases; J trimming: 5 bases; junction bases outside the gene matches: 10. Germline lookup yields CDR1 SGHRS and CDR2 YFSETQ. The CDR3 DNA sequence: TGCGCCAGCAGCTGGACAGGCCCCCCGGGGGAGACCCAGTACTTC. Its protein is CASSWTGPPGETQYF.

V gene TRBV11-2 combines with J gene TRBJ2-7; D remains ambiguous. Deletions cut 1 base from V and 2 bases from J, with 12 bases between. This CDR3 comprises 15 residues. Germline CDR1 is SGHAT and CDR2 is FQNNGV. CDR3 amino acids: CASSLASTPTYEQYF. The CDR3 nucleotides read TGTGCCAGCAGCTTAGCGAGCACGCCAACCTACGAGCAGTACTTC.

This chain's CDR3 is CASSLGIRNTEAFF. The CDR3 region has the DNA TGCGCCAGCAGCCTCGGGATCCGGAACACTGAAGCTTTCTTT. V usage is TRBV5-1 and J usage is TRBJ1-1; D ambiguous. The CDR3 has 14 amino acids. The germline gives CDR1 SGHRS, CDR2 YFSETQ. With 4 bases removed from V and 1 base from J, the gap between germline ends came to 11 bases.

The chain has TRBV7-2 and TRBJ2-3; D is ambiguous. The germline V gene encodes CDR1 SGHTA and CDR2 FQGNSA. This CDR3 has 15 amino acids. V lost 0 bases, J lost 1 base, and 8 bases lay in between. CDR3 protein: CASSLASPGTDTQYF. The CDR3 DNA reads as TGTGCCAGCAGCTTAGCGTCCCCGGGCACAGATACGCAGTATTTT.

The rearrangement joins TRBV5-4 to TRBJ2-3, with 8 bases identical to TRBD2. Germline loops: CDR1 SGHNT, CDR2 YYREEE (reference sequence). This CDR3 comprises 15 residues. V dropped 3 bases and J dropped 3; count of bases not matched to a gene: 6. The DNA of the CDR3 is TGTGCCAGCAGCTCCCGGGGGGGCGCGACAGATACGCAGTATTTT. Its protein product is CASSSRGGATDTQYF.

Comment on this clone: Within the sample, other DNA sequences also encode this same CDR3. This rearrangement joins TRBV7-9 to TRBJ1-3; D is perhaps TRBD1 (6 bases). CDR1 and CDR2 (germline): SEHNR, FQNEAQ (reference sequence). The CDR3 length is 15 residues. Trimming shortened V by 5 bases and J by 0 bases, and 11 bases separated the two germline ends. The CDR3 region is CASSPGQVSGNTIYF. CDR3 bases: TGTGCCAGCAGCCCGGGACAAGTCTCTGGAAACACCATATATTTT.

The chain is built from TRBV5-1 and TRBJ2-1; D uncertain. This CDR3 region has 14 residues. Per germline, CDR1 SGHRS and CDR2 YFSETQ. V lost 0 bases and J 3 bases, leaving 7 bases between the germline ends. The CDR3 loop is CASSLGAFYNEQFF. CDR3 in DNA: TGCGCCAGCAGCTTGGGGGCCTTCTACAATGAGCAGTTCTTC.

The genes are TRBV7-3 and TRBJ2-2, with D hard to call. The CDR3 extends over 14 amino acids. Looked up from germline, CDR1 is SGHTA and CDR2 is FQGTGA. Trimming took off 6 bases at V and 2 bases at J, with 10 bases between the two ends. CDR3 nucleotide sequence: TGTGCCAGCAGGGGCCTGATTAACACCGGGGAGCTGTTTTTT. The encoded protein is CASRGLINTGELFF.

The rearrangement joins TRBV11-1 to TRBJ2-3; no clear D gene. The V end was cut by 4 bases, the J end by 1 base, with 12 bases between. CDR3 length equals 15 residues. Germline V lookup: CDR1 SGHAT, CDR2 FQDESV (reference sequence). DNA of the CDR3: TGTGCCAGCAGCTCCCGTTTTGGGGGCACAGATACGCAGTATTTT. Its protein is CASSSRFGGTDTQYF. Combining the CDR3 with reference TRBV11-1 and TRBJ2-3 gives the whole variable domain EAEVAQSPRYKITEKSQAVAFWCDPISGHATLYWYRQILGQGPELLVQFQDESVVDDSQLPKDRFSAERLKGVDSTLKIQPAELGDSAMYLCASSSRFGGTDTQYFGPGTRLTVL.

The rearrangement joins TRBV5-1 to TRBJ2-1, with 9 bases aligning to TRBD2. CDR3 length: 14 residues. From germline, CDR1 is SGHRS and CDR2 YFSETQ. V shed 1 base, J shed 10 bases, and the junction held 6 bases outside the gene matches. The CDR3 DNA reads as TGCGCCAGCAGCTTGAACTTGCGGGAGGGCGAGCAGTTCTTC. Its protein is CASSLNLREGEQFF.